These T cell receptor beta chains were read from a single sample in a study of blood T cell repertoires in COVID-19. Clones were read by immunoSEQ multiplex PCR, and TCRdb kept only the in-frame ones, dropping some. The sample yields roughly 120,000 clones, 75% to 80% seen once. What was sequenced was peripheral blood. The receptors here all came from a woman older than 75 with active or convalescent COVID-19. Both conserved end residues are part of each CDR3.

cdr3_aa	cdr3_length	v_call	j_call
CASSQTSLLEHTQYF	15	TRBV4-1	TRBJ2-3
CASSRRSGQGNSPLHF	16	TRBV5-6	TRBJ1-6
CASSFDIQPQHF	12	TRBV6-6	TRBJ1-5
CASSPTSGNQPQHF	14	TRBV9	TRBJ1-5
CASSLVPGTLNEQFF	15	TRBV5-1	TRBJ2-1
CASSQGQTSGSEETQYF	17	TRBV3-1/TRBV3-2	TRBJ2-5
CAISWTGGSGGYTF	14	TRBV10-3	TRBJ1-2
CASSPPILPGQGSYGYTF	18	TRBV18	TRBJ1-2
CAWSSRSGYSNQPQHF	16	TRBV30	TRBJ1-5
CASSLGTSGRAETQYF	16	TRBV4-2	TRBJ2-5
CASSQEGSYYNSPLHF	16	TRBV3-1/TRBV3-2	TRBJ1-6